The 9 T cell receptor beta chains given below trace back to one sample, sequenced in a study of blood T cell repertoires in COVID-19. The repertoire was sequenced with immunoSEQ multiplex PCR; TCRdb's copy has only in-frame clones and lacks some. The data hold over 150,000 clones, with 78% observed a single time. The specimen was peripheral blood. Receptor source: a man aged 80 or over with acute or convalescent COVID-19.

The chain employs TRBV10-1 and TRBJ2-3; a weak D match, TRBD2 (5 bases). Germline CDR1 and CDR2: WNHNN and SYGVQD (reference sequence). The CDR3 spans 16 residues. V lost 0 bases to trimming and J lost 2 bases, with 12 bases between them. This chain's CDR3 is CASSESLDGLTDTQYF. CDR3 bases: TGCGCCAGCAGTGAGTCTTTGGACGGACTCACAGATACGCAGTATTTT.

The chain joins TRBV5-1 to TRBJ1-2, with 10 bases fitting TRBD1. After removal of 4 bases from V and 7 bases from J, the junction contained 7 bases not matched to a gene. Germline V lookup: CDR1 SGHRS, CDR2 YFSETQ. This CDR3 has 14 residues. CDR3 in amino acids: CASSGGQGFAGYTF. In DNA form, the CDR3 reads TGCGCCAGCAGCGGGGGACAGGGGTTTGCTGGCTACACCTTC.

This clone was observed a single time. The chain combines TRBV28 with TRBJ1-2, with D perhaps matching TRBD1 (5 bases). CDR1 is MDHEN and CDR2 is SYDVKM in the germline V gene. The V end was cut by 3 bases, the J end by 4 bases, with 12 bases between. There are 14 residues in the CDR3. The CDR3 loop is CASSFHGQSYGYTF. The CDR3 DNA follows: TGTGCCAGCAGTTTCCACGGACAATCCTATGGCTACACCTTC.

The rearrangement joins TRBV6-5 to TRBJ2-1, with TRBD1 as a possible D gene (5 bases). V was trimmed by 8 bases and J by 0 bases, leaving 11 bases between them. CDR1 MNHEY and CDR2 SVGAGI come from the germline V gene. The CDR3 is 14 residues long. The CDR3: CASLDSSSYNEQFF. The CDR3 coding sequence is TGTGCCAGCCTAGACAGCAGCTCCTACAATGAGCAGTTCTTC.

This clone was seen a few times. This chain uses TRBV24-1 with TRBJ2-3, with 11 bases matching TRBD2. J lost 5 bases, V lost 5 bases, and 8 bases had no gene match. Looked up from germline, CDR1 is KGHDR and CDR2 is SFDVKD. The CDR3 totals 16 residues. As DNA, the CDR3 is TGTGCCACCAGTGGTACTAGCGGGGGTGTTGAAGATACGCAGTATTTT. Amino acids: CATSGTSGGVEDTQYF.

This clone was recorded a few times. The chain carries TRBV4-2 and TRBJ2-5, with a weak D call TRBD1 (6 bases). Germline assignment: CDR1 LGHNA and CDR2 YNFKEQ. The CDR3 length is 16 residues. Trimming shortened V by 0 bases and J by 4 bases, and 15 bases separated the two germline ends. The CDR3 protein is CASSQEPSKGVETQYF. The CDR3 DNA follows: TGTGCCAGCAGCCAAGAACCCTCGAAGGGGGTAGAGACCCAGTACTTC.

This chain joins TRBV28 and TRBJ1-1; D possibly corresponds to TRBD1 (6 bases). There are 14 residues in the CDR3. Per the germline V gene, CDR1 is MDHEN and CDR2 is SYDVKM. V was cut by 5 bases and J by 1 base, with 11 bases left in between. CDR3 in amino acids: CASSPPTGNTEAFF. CDR3 bases: TGTGCCAGCAGTCCCCCGACAGGGAACACTGAAGCTTTCTTT.

This chain links TRBV2 with TRBJ1-2; D is undetermined. Germline CDR1 reads SNHLY; CDR2 reads FYNNEI. V lost 7 bases and J 2 bases, leaving 8 bases between the germline ends. This CDR3 region has 12 residues. This CDR3 reads CASTEGNYGYTF. CDR3 nucleotide sequence: TGTGCCAGCACGGAGGGAAACTATGGCTACACCTTC.

The chain recombines TRBV28 with TRBJ2-1; TRBD1 matches at 8 bases. Germline loops: CDR1 MDHEN, CDR2 SYDVKM. After removal of 7 bases from V and 3 bases from J, the junction contained 8 bases not matched to a gene. The CDR3 covers 15 residues. The CDR3 is CASTKGDRNYNEQFF. As DNA, the CDR3 is TGTGCCAGCACCAAGGGGGACAGGAACTACAATGAGCAGTTCTTC.